These 10 T cell receptor beta chains were all obtained from the same sample, sequenced in a study of early T cells in non-severe SARS-CoV-2 infection. Each CDR3 protein gets one entry after TCRdb re-called the 5' RACE reads with MiXCR. The sample includes some 110,000 distinct CDR3 sequences, about 15% of them seen just once. Material for sequencing was whole blood. The source is an adult who was a healthcare worker with PCR-confirmed SARS-CoV-2 infection or an uninfected control (not recorded which).

This clonotype was seen more than once but under ten times. The CDR3 DNA reads as TGTGCCAGCAAGGTTGGAGGAGGGAACACTGAAGCTTTCTTT. This encodes CASKVGGGNTEAFF. The J gene is TRBJ1-1, the V gene TRBV6-2 or TRBV6-3; D call uncertain. The ends were cut back, 7 bases at V and 1 base at J, with 13 bases in the middle. CDR1 and CDR2 from the germline V gene are MNHEY and SVGEGT. This CDR3 is built from 14 residues.

J is TRBJ1-5 and V is TRBV7-2; D is unresolved. Per germline, CDR1 SGHTA and CDR2 FQGNSA. V was cut by 0 bases and J by 5 bases, with 8 bases left in between. The CDR3 consists of 14 residues. The DNA for the CDR3 is TGTGCCAGCAGCTTAGCGGCAGGCGATCAGCCCCAGCATTTT. Amino acids: CASSLAAGDQPQHF.

This rearrangement joins TRBV7-9 to TRBJ1-4, with D hard to call. The germline gives CDR1 SEHNR, CDR2 FQNEAQ (reference sequence). The ends were cut back, 2 bases at V and 6 bases at J, with 1 base in the middle. The CDR3 extends over 11 amino acids. CDR3: CASSLYEKLFF. CDR3 DNA sequence: TGTGCCAGCAGCTTATATGAAAAACTGTTTTTT.

This clonotype was observed a handful of times. The chain joins TRBV12-3 or TRBV12-4 to TRBJ1-1; tentative D call: TRBD1 (5 bases). Trimming left V 5 bases short and J 0 bases short, with 13 bases between. The CDR3 length is 15 residues. Here the CDR3 reads CASSPKGAMNTEAFF. The CDR3 DNA follows: TGTGCCAGCAGTCCCAAAGGGGCTATGAACACTGAAGCTTTCTTT.

This clonotype was detected a few times. This rearrangement joins TRBV6-2 or TRBV6-3 to TRBJ2-1; TRBD2 agrees at 11 bases. CDR1 is MNHEY and CDR2 is SVGEGT in the germline V gene. This CDR3 comprises 15 residues. V was pared by 4 bases and J by 9 bases, with 8 bases of the junction left unmatched. CDR3 in DNA: TGTGCCAGCAGTTTCTTAGCGGGGGGGCGTGGTGAGCAGTTCTTC. This gives the protein CASSFLAGGRGEQFF.

Many counts were recorded for this clonotype. The DNA of the CDR3 is TGTGCCATCAGTGAGTCGGACAGCACAGATACGCAGTATTTT. Translating gives CAISESDSTDTQYF. V gene TRBV10-3 combines with J gene TRBJ2-3; unclear D gene. V dropped 0 bases and J dropped 0 bases, with 4 bases sitting between them. This CDR3 is 14 amino acids long. Germline CDR1 and CDR2: ENHRY and SYGVKD.

The sample holds many counts of this clonotype. The CDR3 here is CSAFPPGVGGYTF. In DNA form, the CDR3 reads TGCAGTGCTTTTCCCCCGGGGGTAGGGGGCTACACCTTC. The rearrangement joins TRBV20-1 to TRBJ1-2; TRBD1 is a possible D gene (5 bases). This CDR3 comprises 13 residues. The V and J ends lost 5 bases and 8 bases respectively, with 18 bases between them. Germline values: CDR1 DFQATT, CDR2 SNEGSKA (reference sequence).

The V gene is TRBV12-5, the J gene TRBJ2-7, with 7 nucleotides matching TRBD1. The CDR3 extends over 14 amino acids. Germline V gene lookup returns CDR1 LGHNT and CDR2 FRNRAP. Trimming took 5 bases from V and 2 from J; bases not matched to a gene: 6. The CDR3 spells CASGPNGQAYEQYF. CDR3 nucleotide sequence: TGTGCTAGTGGTCCGAACGGACAGGCCTACGAGCAGTACTTC.

V is TRBV12-3 or TRBV12-4 and J is TRBJ1-4, with D uncertain. Trimming took 6 bases from V and 5 from J, leaving 16 bases between them. The CDR3 length is 15 residues. The DNA of the CDR3 is TGTGCCAGCAGCCAACCGGGCCCTAAGAATGAAAAACTGTTTTTT. Its protein product is CASSQPGPKNEKLFF.

This clonotype is medium-sized within its sample. The chain joins TRBV6-5 to TRBJ2-7, with a possible D match to TRBD2 (6 bases). The CDR3 spans 15 residues. In germline, CDR1 is MNHEY, CDR2 SVGAGI. V was shortened by 6 bases and J by 3 bases, with 18 bases between the two germline ends. The CDR3 sequence is CASSKGGYGVYEQYF. CDR3 bases: TGTGCCAGCAGCAAAGGAGGGTACGGGGTCTACGAGCAGTACTTC.